Shown below are 9 T cell receptor beta chains from a single sample sequenced in a study of technical replicates of blood from several donors. Measured with immunoSEQ multiplex PCR; TCRdb has only the in-frame clones, and not every one. The sample has approximately 60,000 clones, roughly 89% seen once. Sequencing used PBMCs. The receptors were sampled from a human donor in good health. Some clones in this sample may be carry-over from other donors' samples.

This chain uses TRBV11-2 with TRBJ2-7; a weak D match, TRBD1 (5 bases). Looked up from germline, CDR1 is SGHAT and CDR2 is FQNNGV. The CDR3 has 14 residues. The V end was cut by 4 bases, the J end by 2 bases, with 12 bases between. CDR3 nucleotide sequence: TGTGCCAGCAGCTGGAAGGTAGGGGCCTACGAGCAGTACTTC. Translated: CASSWKVGAYEQYF.

As for this clone: An end of the junction does not agree with germline; a read error may underlie this. The chain employs TRBV30 and TRBJ2-5; a possible D gene is TRBD1 (6 bases). Germline V gives CDR1 GTSNPN, CDR2 SVGIG (reference sequence). The CDR3 is 13 amino acids. CDR3 sequence reads: CAWSRDTQESQYF. The CDR3 region has the DNA TGTGCCTGGAGCCGGGACACGCAAGAGTCCCAGTACTTC.

The rearrangement joins TRBV2 to TRBJ1-2, with TRBD1 identical over 10 bases. CDR1 and CDR2 from the germline V gene are SNHLY and FYNNEI. Trimming removed 3 bases from V and 4 bases from J; junction bases left unmatched: 11. The CDR3 is 17 amino acids. The CDR3 loop reads CASSEGDRGGSSYGYTF. The CDR3 nucleotides read TGTGCCAGCAGTGAGGGGGACAGGGGAGGTTCGAGCTATGGCTACACCTTC.

This clone appeared a few times. The chain carries TRBV7-2 and TRBJ1-2; 10 bases match TRBD1. The CDR3 consists of 12 residues. Germline V gene data show CDR1 as SGHTA and CDR2 as FQGNSA. V gave up 10 bases and J gave up 8 bases; unmatched junction bases: 7. The CDR3: CANRQGARGYTF. DNA for the CDR3: TGTGCCAATAGACAGGGGGCGAGGGGCTACACCTTC.

The V call is TRBV9, the J call TRBJ2-1; TRBD2 agrees at 8 bases. J gave up 7 bases and V 0 bases, and 6 bases lay outside the gene matches. Germline CDR1 SGDLS, CDR2 YYNGEE. The CDR3 length is 15 residues. CDR3: CASSVAGLGGNEQFF. The CDR3 nucleotides read TGTGCCAGCAGCGTAGCGGGACTAGGTGGGAATGAGCAGTTCTTC.

In DNA, the CDR3 is TGTGCCAGCAGCCCGAGTGGGGCGCAGTACTTC. This translates into CASSPSGAQYF. The V and J genes are TRBV7-9 and TRBJ2-7; possible D gene TRBD1, 5 bases. Germline loops: CDR1 SEHNR, CDR2 FQNEAQ (reference sequence). The CDR3 has 11 amino acids. The V gene lost 5 bases and the J gene lost 9 bases, with 11 bases spanning the gap.

V usage is TRBV5-5 and J usage is TRBJ1-5; 7 nucleotides align to TRBD1. Losses at the gene ends were 3 bases for V and 3 bases for J; bases not matched to a gene: 6. The CDR3 runs 15 residues. Germline loops: CDR1 SGHKS, CDR2 YYEKEE (reference sequence). CDR3 nucleotide sequence: TGTGCCAGCAGCTCCGGGACAGCCAACAATCAGCCCCAGCATTTT. The encoded protein is CASSSGTANNQPQHF.

The rearrangement uses TRBV6-6 and TRBJ1-1; 11 bases match TRBD1. With V trimmed by 5 bases and J by 11 bases, 4 bases remained unmatched. The CDR3 sequence is 12 residues long. Germline CDR1 is MNHNY and CDR2 is SVGAGI (reference sequence). The CDR3 loop reads CASSGQGALAFF. CDR3 bases: TGTGCCAGCAGTGGACAGGGGGCACTCGCTTTCTTT.

The chain joins TRBV25-1 to TRBJ2-7; perhaps TRBD1 as D (5 bases). The CDR3 sequence is 13 residues long. CDR1 and CDR2 from the germline V gene are MGHDK and SYGVNS. V was pared by 3 bases and J by 5 bases, with 11 bases between. CDR3 residues: CASSDVRGDEQYF. The CDR3 DNA reads as TGTGCCAGCAGTGATGTTAGGGGCGACGAGCAGTACTTC.